The 19 T cell receptor beta chains reported below all come from one sample, sequenced in a study of control samples from healthy donors and cancer patients (dated by TCRdb to between 2020 and 2021). Library preparation used the immunoSEQ multiplex PCR assay. Sourced from immuneACCESS, this table was stored by TCRdb with only in-frame sequences that have V and J called. A share of the clones is absent; for the studies checked, an unresolved V gene accounts for under half, and the remainder has no known explanation. This sample holds roughly 130,000 clones; around 85% were observed only once. About 9% of the sample belongs to the ten largest clones. Sequencing was performed on blood. These TCRs come from a woman aged 30 to 39 in good health.

A remark on this clone: Other DNA variants within this sample encode the same CDR3. The V call is TRBV28, the J call TRBJ2-7; tentatively, D is TRBD2 (5 bases). V shed 0 bases and J shed 7 bases, with 7 bases lying between them. The CDR3 loop spans 12 amino acids. CDR1 and CDR2 (germline): MDHEN, SYDVKM. CDR3 DNA sequence: TGTGCCAGCAGTTTATGGCCGGGGGAGCAGTACTTC. The encoded protein is CASSLWPGEQYF.

This clone was found a few times. The chain is built from TRBV3-1 (or the pseudogene TRBV3-2) and TRBJ1-1, with 9 bases identical to TRBD1. Germline V lookup: CDR1 LGHDT, CDR2 YNNKEL (reference sequence). The CDR3 has 14 residues. V lost 4 bases and J lost 1; bases outside the gene matches: 1. The CDR3 bases are TGTGCCAGCAGCCGACAGGGGGGGAACACTGAAGCTTTCTTT. It yields the protein CASSRQGGNTEAFF.

V is TRBV19 and J is TRBJ1-3; 9 nucleotides match TRBD1. J lost 2 bases, V lost 7 bases, and 9 bases had no gene match. The length of the CDR3 is 16 residues. Germline values: CDR1 LNHDA, CDR2 SQIVND (reference sequence). CDR3 protein: CASTRGRTGAGNTIYF. The CDR3 coding sequence is TGTGCCAGTACCCGGGGGCGGACAGGGGCTGGAAACACCATATATTTT.

V is TRBV27 and J is TRBJ2-3; D gene unclear. The CDR3 spans 13 residues. The V end lost 0 bases, the J end lost 4 bases, and 5 bases lay between the germline ends. Germline V gives CDR1 MNHEY, CDR2 SMNVEV (reference sequence). The CDR3, as DNA: TGTGCCAGCAGTTTATCAGGGTCAGATACGCAGTATTTT. Protein product: CASSLSGSDTQYF.

J is TRBJ2-7 and V is TRBV14; the D is unclear. The CDR3 length is 13 residues. Trimming took 0 bases from V and 2 from J, leaving 5 bases between them. Germline V gives CDR1 SGHDN, CDR2 FVKESK. The CDR3 bases are TGTGCCAGCAGCCAAGATGGAGCCTACGAGCAGTACTTC. It specifies CASSQDGAYEQYF.

The chain carries TRBV7-9 and TRBJ2-3; 13 bases fit TRBD2. V lost 8 bases and J lost 2; bases outside the gene matches: 1. Germline values: CDR1 SEHNR, CDR2 FQNEAQ (reference sequence). This CDR3 contains 14 residues. The CDR3 here is CASGTSGNTDTQYF. In DNA, the CDR3 is TGTGCCAGCGGGACTAGCGGGAACACAGATACGCAGTATTTT.

The chain recombines TRBV5-8 with TRBJ1-4, with 7 bases lining up with TRBD1. V gave up 3 bases and J gave up 0 bases; unmatched junction bases: 11. In germline, CDR1 is SGHTS, CDR2 YDEGEE. The CDR3 sequence is 18 residues long. This chain's CDR3 is CASSSGQQGLATNEKLFF. The DNA of the CDR3 is TGTGCCAGCAGCTCGGGACAGCAGGGGCTTGCAACTAATGAAAAACTGTTTTTT.

J is TRBJ1-2 and V is TRBV2; tentative D call: TRBD1 (6 bases). CDR1 SNHLY and CDR2 FYNNEI come from the germline V gene. V was clipped by 6 bases and J by 0 bases, with 14 bases between them. This CDR3 has 15 amino acids. The CDR3: CASSQDNRANYGYTF. CDR3 in DNA: TGTGCCAGCAGCCAAGATAACAGGGCTAACTATGGCTACACCTTC.

The chain employs TRBV27 and TRBJ1-5; no clear D gene. The V gene's germline CDR1 is MNHEY and CDR2 SMNVEV (reference sequence). V dropped 6 bases and J dropped 3 bases, with 9 bases sitting between them. The CDR3 runs to 13 residues. CDR3 nucleotide sequence: TGTGCCAGCAGCCTTGACACCAATCAGCCCCAGCATTTT. Translating gives CASSLDTNQPQHF.

Worth noting for this clone: Its ends do not fully match the called genes, so a read error is possible. This chain joins TRBV6-5 and TRBJ1-2, with D perhaps TRBD1 (5 bases). CDR1 and CDR2 (germline): MNHEY, SVGAGI. The CDR3 is made up of 15 amino acids. CDR3 sequence (DNA): TGTGCCAGCAATTACTCAGGCAGGGAGGTCTATGGCTACACCTTC. It encodes CASNYSGREVYGYTF.

The J gene is TRBJ2-1, the V gene TRBV4-2, with 12 bases lining up with TRBD2. Germline-derived CDR1 and CDR2 are LGHNA and YNFKEQ. V lost 4 bases, J lost 7 bases, and 11 bases stayed unmatched. This CDR3 spans 17 amino acids. CDR3 nucleotide sequence: TGTGCCAGCAGCCGCCAACAGACTAGCGGGGGTGGGAATGAGCAGTTCTTC. Translating it yields CASSRQQTSGGGNEQFF.

Written as DNA, the CDR3 is TGTGCCAGCAGCTTGTTGGGCGGGACCAACAATGAGCAGTTCTTC. This gives the protein CASSLLGGTNNEQFF. V gene TRBV5-5 combines with J gene TRBJ2-1; D possibly corresponds to TRBD2 (6 bases). CDR3 length equals 15 residues. Germline CDR1 reads SGHKS; CDR2 reads YYEKEE (reference sequence). Trimming took 1 base from V and 5 from J, leaving 13 bases between them.

The CDR3 sequence: CASSLVSLAMVTQYF. CDR3 nucleotide sequence: TGTGCCAGCAGCTTAGTAAGTCTGGCTATGGTGACCCAGTACTTC. The chain combines TRBV7-2 with TRBJ2-5; no firm D call. The CDR3 consists of 15 residues. From germline, CDR1 is SGHTA and CDR2 FQGNSA. V dropped 1 base and J dropped 7 bases, with 16 bases sitting between them.

This chain links TRBV28 with TRBJ2-3, with TRBD1 matching 7 bases. The germline V gene encodes CDR1 MDHEN and CDR2 SYDVKM. This CDR3 is built from 15 residues. V shed 2 bases, J shed 3 bases, and the junction held 5 bases outside the gene matches. The CDR3 reads CASSLGQDTTDTQYF. The DNA for the CDR3 is TGTGCCAGCAGTTTAGGACAGGACACTACAGATACGCAGTATTTT. Full variable domain (remainder filled in from reference TRBV28 and TRBJ2-3): DVKVTQSSRYLVKRTGEKVFLECVQDMDHENMFWYRQDPGLGLRLIYFSYDVKMKEKGDIPEGYSVSREKKERFSLILESASTNQTSMYLCASSLGQDTTDTQYFGPGTRLTVL.

This chain links TRBV29-1 with TRBJ1-3, with D perhaps matching TRBD1 (6 bases). Trimming took off 0 bases at V and 2 bases at J, with 14 bases between the two ends. The length of the CDR3 is 16 residues. Germline lookup yields CDR1 SQVTM and CDR2 ANQGSEA. CDR3 residues: CSVEDHSRTAGNTIYF. DNA for the CDR3: TGCAGCGTTGAAGATCATTCGAGGACAGCTGGAAACACCATATATTTT.

V and J are TRBV19 and TRBJ1-5, with 7 bases aligning to TRBD1. The germline V gene has CDR1 LNHDA and CDR2 SQIVND (reference sequence). Trimming removed 5 bases from V and 4 bases from J; junction bases left unmatched: 8. The CDR3 is 15 amino acids. CDR3 residues: CASSGETGINQPQHF. The CDR3 DNA reads TGTGCCAGTAGTGGGGAGACAGGGATAAATCAGCCCCAGCATTTT.

The chain joins TRBV19 to TRBJ2-7; perhaps TRBD1 as D (6 bases). This CDR3 is 14 amino acids long. V was cut by 8 bases and J by 0 bases, with 14 bases left in between. The germline gives CDR1 LNHDA, CDR2 SQIVND (reference sequence). CDR3 coding DNA: TGTGCCAGTGGCCGGGACACCTACTCCTACGAGCAGTACTTC. This encodes CASGRDTYSYEQYF.

The J gene is TRBJ1-2, the V gene TRBV29-1, with 7 positions matching TRBD1. CDR1 and CDR2 (germline): SQVTM, ANQGSEA. The CDR3 length is 19 residues. The V and J ends lost 0 bases and 7 bases, in that order; junction bases with no gene match: 23. The CDR3 coding sequence is TGCAGCGTTGAAGACGTCGGGGGCACAGGGGCTCTCGGTGCCTCTGGCTACACCTTC. Translated, it gives CSVEDVGGTGALGASGYTF.

The genes are TRBV14 and TRBJ1-2; 12 nucleotides match TRBD1. This CDR3 is built from 16 residues. V trimming: 4 bases; J trimming: 4 bases; junction bases outside the gene matches: 7. Germline CDR1 SGHDN, CDR2 FVKESK. The CDR3 DNA sequence: TGTGCCAGCAGCCCCGGCGGGACAGGGGGCCGCTATGGCTACACCTTC. It specifies CASSPGGTGGRYGYTF.